Listed here are 16 T cell receptor beta chains from one sample, sequenced in a study of T cells in Graves' hyperthyroidism and ophthalmopathy. Researchers amplified the TCR beta CDR3 regions from RNA transcripts. Researchers ran a first-round RT-PCR on the TCR CDR3 using the HTBI primer set. MiXCR, applied by TCRdb to the multiplex PCR reads, yields one record per CDR3 protein. Of 480,000 or so distinct CDR3 sequences listed, around an eighth are singletons. The sample comprised blood. These receptors were taken from a woman aged 18-35 years with Graves' hyperthyroidism.

This clonotype was observed at least ten times. The chain links TRBV20-1 to TRBJ1-2; D is possibly TRBD1 (5 bases). V dropped 0 bases and J dropped 2 bases, with 13 bases sitting between them. The V gene's germline CDR1 is DFQATT and CDR2 SNEGSKA (reference sequence). CDR3 size: 15 residues. DNA for the CDR3: TGCAGTGCTAGAGATGTCGGACGGGACAACTATGGCTACACCTTC. Protein: CSARDVGRDNYGYTF.

This clonotype has only a few counts. This sequence joins TRBV29-1 and TRBJ1-1; a weak D match, TRBD1 (6 bases). V was shortened by 6 bases and J by 6 bases, with 14 bases between the two germline ends. The CDR3 extends over 12 amino acids. Germline CDR1 SQVTM, CDR2 ANQGSEA. Written as DNA, the CDR3 is TGCAGCGTGGACAGTCAAAGCCCTGAAGCTTTCTTT. It specifies CSVDSQSPEAFF.

This clonotype was observed many times. In nucleotides, the CDR3 is TGTGCCAGCAGAGGCCGGGACCGGGCGCCGGGGGATACGCAGTATTTT. Translation: CASRGRDRAPGDTQYF. The chain couples TRBV6-1 to TRBJ2-3, with D possibly called TRBD1 or TRBD2 (5 bases each). The V end was cut by 6 bases, the J end by 6 bases, with 22 bases between. Germline CDR1 is MNHNS and CDR2 is SASEGT. CDR3 length: 16 residues.

At least ten counts were recorded for this clonotype. V usage is TRBV7-2 and J usage is TRBJ1-6; D is possibly TRBD1 (5 bases). Trimming cost V 3 bases and J 4 bases, with 13 bases left between them. The CDR3 runs 16 residues. Germline CDR1 and CDR2: SGHTA and FQGNSA. This CDR3 is CASSFETEIYNSPLHF. The DNA of the CDR3 is TGTGCCAGCAGCTTCGAGACAGAAATATATAATTCACCCCTCCACTTT.

There are a few counts of this clonotype. The chain employs TRBV4-1 and TRBJ2-7; 11 bases agree with TRBD1. The junction had 3 bases not matched to a gene; V was cut back by 2 bases and J by 0 bases. The CDR3 has 16 amino acids. The germline gives CDR1 MGHRA, CDR2 YSYEKL. The CDR3 is CASSQTGTGGSYEQYF. The CDR3 nucleotides are TGCGCCAGCAGCCAAACCGGGACAGGGGGCTCCTACGAGCAGTACTTC.

Many counts were recorded for this clonotype. The chain recombines TRBV20-1 with TRBJ1-2; a weak D match, TRBD1 (6 bases). The germline V gene has CDR1 DFQATT and CDR2 SNEGSKA (reference sequence). CDR3 length: 14 amino acids. V lost 5 bases, J lost 8 bases, and 21 bases lay in between. The CDR3 DNA reads as TGCAGTGCTGACGACCGGGACAAAAGGCCAGGCTACACCTTC. It is translated as CSADDRDKRPGYTF.

This clonotype was detected only once. This could be a read error, since a much larger clone is one nucleotide away. The rearrangement links TRBV6-1 to TRBJ2-7, with D possibly being TRBD1 or TRBD2 (5 bases each). Germline V gives CDR1 MNHNS, CDR2 SASEGT. The CDR3 is 14 residues long. The CDR3: CASSEQRDAYKQYF. The CDR3 DNA reads TGTGCCAGCAGTGAACAACGGGACGCCTACAAGCAGTACTTC.

This clonotype came up a few times. This sequence joins TRBV30 and TRBJ1-6; D uncertain. Trimming removed 4 bases at V and 13 bases at J, with 14 bases between. This CDR3 is 12 amino acids long. Germline CDR1 reads GTSNPN; CDR2 reads SVGIG (reference sequence). CDR3 amino acids: CAWNPIGGPLHF. CDR3 bases: TGTGCCTGGAACCCAATAGGCGGCCCCCTCCACTTT.

Ten or more counts support this clonotype. The genes are TRBV11-2 and TRBJ2-1; 8 nucleotides align to TRBD2. CDR1 and CDR2 from the germline V gene are SGHAT and FQNNGV. CDR3 size: 12 residues. V gave up 4 bases and J gave up 15 bases; unmatched junction bases: 8. CDR3 sequence: CASSSGGGGPFF. The CDR3 coding sequence is TGTGCCAGCAGCTCCGGGGGGGGAGGGCCGTTCTTC.

This clonotype was counted at least ten times. The rearrangement uses TRBV3-1 and TRBJ1-4; D is unresolved. The V gene lost 2 bases and the J gene lost 4 bases, with 5 bases spanning the gap. CDR1 and CDR2 (germline): LGHDT, YNNKEL (reference sequence). The CDR3 is made up of 13 amino acids. CDR3 sequence reads: CASSQIRNEKLFF. The CDR3 region has the DNA TGTGCCAGCAGCCAAATCCGTAATGAAAAACTGTTTTTT.

V is TRBV10-3 and J is TRBJ2-7; 13 positions match TRBD2. The ends lost 6 bases at V and 7 bases at J; junction bases unmatched: 9. Germline loops: CDR1 ENHRY, CDR2 SYGVKD. This CDR3 is 15 amino acids long. DNA for the CDR3: TGTGCCATCAGAGGAGGACTAGCGGGAGCTGAAGAGCAGTACGTC. As protein: CAIRGGLAGAEEQYV.

At least ten counts were recorded for this clonotype. The V gene is TRBV6-1, the J gene TRBJ1-6; 8 bases align to TRBD1. The ends lost 5 bases at V and 8 bases at J; junction bases unmatched: 5. This CDR3 is built from 14 residues. Germline V gene sequence: CDR1 MNHNS, CDR2 SASEGT. Written as DNA, the CDR3 is TGTGCCAGCAGTCGACAGGGGATGGATTCACCCCTCCACTTT. It yields the protein CASSRQGMDSPLHF.

This clonotype was recorded many times. The chain joins TRBV29-1 to TRBJ2-2, with no clear D. Germline-derived CDR1 and CDR2 are SQVTM and ANQGSEA. V dropped 4 bases and J dropped 6 bases, with 6 bases sitting between them. The length of the CDR3 is 11 residues. The CDR3, as DNA: TGCAGCGTTGCATCAGCCGGGGAGCTGTTTTTT. It codes for CSVASAGELFF.

Ten or more counts support this clonotype. The chain has TRBV15 and TRBJ2-6, with D uncertain. Germline CDR1 is LNHNV and CDR2 is YYDKDF (reference sequence). V was shortened by 5 bases and J by 3 bases, with 5 bases between the two germline ends. The CDR3 has 13 amino acids. This CDR3 is CATSEFGANVLTF. Here the CDR3 DNA reads TGTGCCACCAGCGAATTTGGGGCCAACGTCCTGACTTTC.

Many counts were recorded for this clonotype. CDR3 region: CATSQGAGDEQYF. CDR3 bases: TGTGCCACCTCCCAGGGGGCTGGAGACGAGCAGTACTTC. The chain combines TRBV18 with TRBJ2-7; 8 nucleotides match TRBD1. Per the germline V gene, CDR1 is KGHSH and CDR2 is LQKENI. Trimming cost V 10 bases and J 5 bases; bases outside gene matches: 10. The CDR3 contains 13 residues.

This clonotype was found many times. The chain recombines TRBV2 with TRBJ2-5; a weak D match, TRBD1 (6 bases). CDR3 length: 13 residues. Germline-derived CDR1 and CDR2 are SNHLY and FYNNEI. Trimming pared 5 bases from V and 4 bases from J, leaving 11 bases between. The CDR3 reads CASSLQGLETQYF. The CDR3 region has the DNA TGTGCCAGCAGTCTACAGGGTTTAGAGACCCAGTACTTC.